What follows describes a single TCR beta chain. The target antigen is unknown. This specimen comes from a study of T cell repertoires in cytomegalovirus infection. At the level of the study: Signatures in public TCR beta sequences pointed to both CMV infection and matching HLA type. Whole-study results and caveats: What dominated the ex vivo response were HLA-C-restricted CMV-specific TCR beta clonotypes.

MiXCR, applied by TCRdb to the reads, yields one record per CDR3 protein. The sample lists 200,000 or so distinct CDR3 sequences; 35% to 40% were seen once. The sequence was obtained from a human donor in good health (CMV status not recorded). Some clones in this sample may be carry-over from other donors' samples. The sample consisted of CD8+ T cells from cultured PBMCs, taken from culture after CMV antigen stimulation.

The CDR3 bases are TGTGCCAGCAGTGAAGTAGTCAAGATCGAACAAGAGACCCAGTACTTC. Protein product: CASSEVVKIEQETQYF. This chain joins TRBV6-1 and TRBJ2-5; D unresolved. The CDR3 runs 16 residues. The germline CDR1 and CDR2 sequences are MNHNS and SASEGT. V shed 1 base and J shed 2 bases, with 14 bases lying between them.